This is a list of T cell receptor beta chains from one sample in a study of blood T cell repertoires in COVID-19. Here immunoSEQ multiplex PCR was the method, and the copy in TCRdb shows in-frame clones only, minus some. Of 300,000 to 350,000 clones listed, under 95% are singletons. The specimen sequenced was peripheral blood. The receptor source for this set is a young woman who had recovered from COVID-19. CDR3s include the opening cysteine and the closing phenylalanine or tryptophan. The order of the fields is clone size, J gene, V gene, D gene, CDR3 DNA, CDR3 protein. The D gene is left open where the match is weak. Clone size appears in some rows only: once, few, many, or a class for an expanded clone.

>many|TRBJ1-1|TRBV10-2|-
TGCGCCAGCAGTGACAGGGGTGACACTGAAGCTTTCTTT
CASSDRGDTEAFF
>-|TRBJ2-1|TRBV6-2/TRBV6-3|TRBD2
TGTGCCAGCAGTTACTCGACCGGGGTAGGCGGGAGGGCCAATGAGCAGTTCTTC
CASSYSTGVGGRANEQFF
>-|TRBJ2-1|TRBV15|-
TGTGCCACCCAAATTAGCGGAAGCTCCTACAATGAGCAGTTCTTC
CATQISGSSYNEQFF
>-|TRBJ1-2|TRBV10-3|TRBD1
TGTGCCATCAGTGAGAAAAGGGGGCGTCTTCACTATGGCTACACCTTC
CAISEKRGRLHYGYTF
>once|TRBJ2-2|TRBV11-3|-
TGTGCCAGCAGCCCTCGGCCACAGGGCCTCCCCGGGGAGCTGTTTTTT
CASSPRPQGLPGELFF
>-|TRBJ2-3|TRBV7-9|TRBD1
TGTGCCAGCAGCTTACGGGACCGGGACAGACAGTATTTT
CASSLRDRDRQYF
>-|TRBJ2-2|TRBV19|TRBD1
TGTGCCAGTACTCAGCGGGTGACAGGGGCTCAAAACACCGGGGAGCTGTTTTTT
CASTQRVTGAQNTGELFF
>-|TRBJ2-3|TRBV3-1/TRBV3-2|-
TGTGCCAGCAGCCAAGTAATTACGGGAGAGGTTTATACGCAGTATTTT
CASSQVITGEVYTQYF
>-|TRBJ2-3|TRBV5-1|-
TGCGCCAGCAGCTTGGCACAATTGACAGATACGCAGTATTTT
CASSLAQLTDTQYF
>once|TRBJ1-5|TRBV10-3|TRBD1
TGTGCCATCAGTGCCGGACAGGACAATCAGCCCCAGCATTTT
CAISAGQDNQPQHF
>-|TRBJ2-5|TRBV7-2|-
TGTGCCAGCAGCTTAGGGTGGTTGTCGGGATCAGCCCAGTACTTC
CASSLGWLSGSAQYF
>-|TRBJ2-2|TRBV11-2|-
TGTGCCAGCAGCCTAAGGTGGGGACAGAACACCGGGGAGCTGTTTTTT
CASSLRWGQNTGELFF
>-|TRBJ1-6|TRBV7-8|TRBD1
TGTGCCAGCAGCCGGACAGGGGTCTCCTATAATTCACCCCTCCACTTT
CASSRTGVSYNSPLHF
>-|TRBJ2-2|TRBV25-1|-
TGTGCCAGCAGGAAAACCGACATACTGAACACCGGGGAGCTGTTTTTT
CASRKTDILNTGELFF
>-|TRBJ2-1|TRBV19|TRBD2
TGTGCCAGTAGACGACTAGCGGATCCCTACAATGAGCAGTTCTTC
CASRRLADPYNEQFF
>-|TRBJ2-2|TRBV5-1|TRBD2
TGCGCCAGCACCAACCCAGGAGCGGGAGGGCCGATCGGGGAGCTGTTTTTT
CASTNPGAGGPIGELFF
>once|TRBJ1-2|TRBV18|-
TGTGCCAGCTCACCACAGCGCCGACAGGCAGCTAACTATGGCTACACCTTC
CASSPQRRQAANYGYTF
>-|TRBJ1-5|TRBV6-1|-
TGTGCCAGCAAAGTTTTCGGGCAGCCCCAGCATTTT
CASKVFGQPQHF
>-|TRBJ1-1|TRBV6-5|TRBD1
TGTGCCAGCAATGGACAGGGAGGAGACACTGAAGCTTTCTTT
CASNGQGGDTEAFF
>-|TRBJ2-3|TRBV24-1|-
TGTGCCACCAGTGATTTTCATTCCGGGGATAGGGGCACAGATACGCAGTATTTT
CATSDFHSGDRGTDTQYF
>-|TRBJ2-1|TRBV5-6|-
TGTGCCAGCAGCTTCGTGATCGGCAATGAGCAGTTCTTC
CASSFVIGNEQFF
>-|TRBJ2-1|TRBV4-1|-
TGCGCCAGCAGCCAAGAGAGCCAATACAATGAGCAGTTCTTC
CASSQESQYNEQFF
>-|TRBJ1-2|TRBV7-2|-
TGTGCCAGCAGCCCCGTGGTGGATCGAGGCTATGGCTACACCTTC
CASSPVVDRGYGYTF
>-|TRBJ2-3|TRBV29-1|TRBD2
TGCAGCGTTGTAGGTAGCGGGTCCGGGGACACGCAGTATTTT
CSVVGSGSGDTQYF
>-|TRBJ1-6|TRBV30|-
TGTGCCTGGACAGGGCGGAGCAATTCACCCCTCCACTTT
CAWTGRSNSPLHF
>once|TRBJ1-5|TRBV7-2|TRBD1
TGTGCCAGCAGCTATACAGGGGCCCTCAATCAGCCCCAGCATTTT
CASSYTGALNQPQHF
>-|TRBJ2-2|TRBV15|-
TGTGCCACCAGCAGAGAGCAGCGCGGGGCCGGGGAGCTGTTTTTT
CATSREQRGAGELFF
>-|TRBJ2-1|TRBV6-2/TRBV6-3|TRBD2
TGTGCCAGCAGTTCCACTAGCGGGGAGTACAATGAGCAGTTCTTC
CASSSTSGEYNEQFF
>-|TRBJ1-4|TRBV5-4|TRBD1
TGTGCCAGCAGCAAGTTTATTTCCGACAGGGGAAACGAAAAACTGTTTTTT
CASSKFISDRGNEKLFF
>-|TRBJ2-1|TRBV4-3|-
TGCGCCACGGGGGGCGGGAGCGGCGAGCAGTTCTTC
CATGGGSGEQFF
>-|TRBJ2-3|TRBV5-1|TRBD2
TGCGCCAGCAGCGCAGTGCTAGCGGGAGGAAGGTCAGATACGCAGTATTTT
CASSAVLAGGRSDTQYF
>-|TRBJ1-2|TRBV19|TRBD1
TGTGCCAGTAGCTTGGACAGGGGGCTTGACTATGGCTACACCTTC
CASSLDRGLDYGYTF
>-|TRBJ2-1|TRBV2|TRBD2
TGTGCCAGCAGTGTATCTAGGGTCGGGAGGTCCTACAATGAGCAGTTCTTC
CASSVSRVGRSYNEQFF
>-|TRBJ2-6|TRBV2|-
TGTGCCAGCAGTGAGGACAGCTTATCTGGGGCCAACGTCCTGACTTTC
CASSEDSLSGANVLTF
>-|TRBJ2-5|TRBV19|TRBD2
TGTGCCAGTAGTCCGGGAGGGCCAAGAGAGACCCAGTACTTC
CASSPGGPRETQYF
>-|TRBJ2-2|TRBV30|TRBD1
TGTGCCTGGAGGGGCCGGGACAGAGGTAACGGGGAGCTGTTTTTT
CAWRGRDRGNGELFF
>-|TRBJ2-1|TRBV19|TRBD2
TGTGCCAGTAGTGTGACGGGAGGGAAAAATGAGCAGTTCTTC
CASSVTGGKNEQFF
>-|TRBJ1-4|TRBV4-3|TRBD1
TGCGCCAGCAGCCGCCTAGGGGGCGTTAATGAAAAACTGTTTTTT
CASSRLGGVNEKLFF
>few|TRBJ2-1|TRBV19|-
TGTGCCAGTACTCATCGGGGGGCATACCGAGGGGACAATGAGCAGTTCTTC
CASTHRGAYRGDNEQFF
>-|TRBJ1-4|TRBV30|TRBD1
TGTGCCTGGAGTGCCGACAGGGGAAGTGGTGAAAAACTGTTTTTT
CAWSADRGSGEKLFF
>-|TRBJ1-2|TRBV7-8|TRBD1
TGTGCCAGCAGCTCGGACAGGGGGCGAAATTGGGATGGCTACACCTTC
CASSSDRGRNWDGYTF
>-|TRBJ2-5|TRBV4-3|-
TGCGCCAGCAGCCAAGATCGGGTTTCGAATGACCAGTACTTC
CASSQDRVSNDQYF
>-|TRBJ1-2|TRBV5-1|TRBD1
TGCGCCAGCAGGGGACAGGGTTTTTACGGCTACACCTTC
CASRGQGFYGYTF
>-|TRBJ1-2|TRBV10-3|-
TGTGCCATCAGTGAGATTGCACAGGTAGTGTATGGCTACACCTTC
CAISEIAQVVYGYTF
>-|TRBJ2-1|TRBV5-1|-
TGCGCCAGCAGCTTGGTACATCCCTTCTCCTACAATGAGCAGTTCTTC
CASSLVHPFSYNEQFF
>-|TRBJ1-4|TRBV3-1/TRBV3-2|-
TGTGCCAGCAACCGACTCGGTTTTAATGAAAAACTGTTTTTT
CASNRLGFNEKLFF
>few|TRBJ1-1|TRBV6-5|TRBD1
TGTGCCAGCAGTTACTCGAGGGCAGGGGGCACTGAAGCTTTCTTT
CASSYSRAGGTEAFF
>-|TRBJ2-1|TRBV5-8|-
TGTGCCAGCAGAAACCGCCGGGGGAGGAGCTCCTACAATGAGCAGTTCTTC
CASRNRRGRSSYNEQFF
>-|TRBJ2-3|TRBV3-1/TRBV3-2|TRBD2
TGTGCCAGCAGCCAAGACCGGGGGACTAGCGGGACATCTAGCACAGATACGCAGTATTTT
CASSQDRGTSGTSSTDTQYF
>-|TRBJ1-2|TRBV5-1|-
TGCGCCAGCAGCCCCCCCGCGGTCGGGGACTTAAACTATGGCTACACCTTC
CASSPPAVGDLNYGYTF
>-|TRBJ1-1|TRBV6-2/TRBV6-3|-
TGTGCCAGCAGTCCCTATGGGGTCCAACAGGGTGTGAACACTGAAGCTTTCTTT
CASSPYGVQQGVNTEAFF
>once|TRBJ2-4|TRBV19|TRBD1
TGTGCCAGCGACCCTGGACGACAGGGGGCGAACATTCAGTACTTC
CASDPGRQGANIQYF